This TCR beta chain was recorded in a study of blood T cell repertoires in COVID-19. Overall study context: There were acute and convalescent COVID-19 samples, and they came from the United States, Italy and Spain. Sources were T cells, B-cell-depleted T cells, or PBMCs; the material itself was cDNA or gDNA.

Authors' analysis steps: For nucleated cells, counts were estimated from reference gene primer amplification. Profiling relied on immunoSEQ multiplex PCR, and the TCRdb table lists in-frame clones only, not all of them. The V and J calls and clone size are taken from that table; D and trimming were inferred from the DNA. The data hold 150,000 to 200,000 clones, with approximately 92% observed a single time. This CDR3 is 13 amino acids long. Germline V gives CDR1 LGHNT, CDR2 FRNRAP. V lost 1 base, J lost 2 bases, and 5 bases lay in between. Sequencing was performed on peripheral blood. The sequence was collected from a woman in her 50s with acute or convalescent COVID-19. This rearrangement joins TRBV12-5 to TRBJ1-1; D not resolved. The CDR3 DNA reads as TGTGCTAGTGGTTTGGATCCTAACACTGAAGCTTTCTTT. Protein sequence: CASGLDPNTEAFF.